Listed here are 14 T cell receptor beta chains from one sample, sequenced in a study of blood T cell repertoires in COVID-19. Sequencing used immunoSEQ multiplex PCR; TCRdb keeps in-frame clones, though not all of them. The sample includes tens of thousands of clones, around 75% seen only once; the top ten take around 21%. Input material: peripheral blood. The receptors were gathered from a man between 65 and 85 years old with acute or convalescent COVID-19.

The chain employs TRBV3-1 (or the pseudogene TRBV3-2) and TRBJ1-1; the D is unclear. Trimming cost V 4 bases and J 8 bases, with 20 bases left between them. Germline loops: CDR1 LGHDT, CDR2 YNNKEL (reference sequence). The CDR3 consists of 15 residues. CDR3 residues: CASSPRPVRGVEAFF. The CDR3 bases are TGTGCCAGCAGCCCACGACCCGTCCGTGGAGTAGAAGCTTTCTTT.

This clone was detected a few times. The rearrangement links TRBV27 to TRBJ2-7; D is uncertain. V was shortened by 4 bases and J by 4 bases, with 5 bases between the two germline ends. The CDR3 consists of 11 residues. Germline V gene data show CDR1 as MNHEY and CDR2 as SMNVEV (reference sequence). In DNA form, the CDR3 reads TGTGCCAGCAGTTCCCTGTACGAGCAGTACTTC. It is translated as CASSSLYEQYF.

This clone was recorded once. The rearrangement links TRBV18 to TRBJ2-6; 7 bases map to TRBD1. V shed 6 bases and J 2 bases; nucleotides not matched to a gene: 19. Germline-derived CDR1 and CDR2 are KGHSH and LQKENI. The CDR3 totals 20 residues. The CDR3 sequence is CASSPNILGTVEAGANVLTF. CDR3 sequence (DNA): TGTGCCAGCTCCCCAAACATACTAGGGACAGTGGAGGCTGGGGCCAACGTCCTGACTTTC.

The chain joins TRBV7-2 to TRBJ2-2; TRBD1 matches at 8 bases. Germline-derived CDR1 and CDR2 are SGHTA and FQGNSA. This CDR3 is 15 amino acids long. Trimming took 4 bases from V and 4 from J; bases not matched to a gene: 5. This chain's CDR3 is CASSSGQGGTGELFF. In DNA, the CDR3 is TGTGCCAGCAGCTCCGGACAGGGCGGCACCGGGGAGCTGTTTTTT. The whole variable domain, filled in from reference TRBV7-2 and TRBJ2-2, reads GAGVSQSPSNKVTEKGKDVELRCDPISGHTALYWYRQSLGQGLEFLIYFQGNSAPDKSGLPSDRFSAERTGGSVSTLTIQRTQQEDSAVYLCASSSGQGGTGELFFGEGSRLTVL.

The V and J genes are TRBV2 and TRBJ2-1, with 8 bases lining up with TRBD2. The CDR3 is 13 residues long. CDR1 and CDR2 from the germline V gene are SNHLY and FYNNEI. Trimming took 6 bases from V and 7 from J; bases not matched to a gene: 5. The CDR3 DNA follows: TGTGCCAGCAGGACATCGGGGGGGAATGAGCAGTTCTTC. Its translation is CASRTSGGNEQFF.

This clone turned up a few times. The chain combines TRBV7-2 with TRBJ2-7, with 8 bases aligning to TRBD2. Trimming took 4 bases from V and 5 from J; bases not matched to a gene: 10. Germline V lookup: CDR1 SGHTA, CDR2 FQGNSA. This CDR3 is built from 15 residues. As DNA, the CDR3 is TGTGCCAGCAGCTCTCTAGCGGGCTCGAGGAACGAGCAGTACTTC. Its translation is CASSSLAGSRNEQYF. Drawing the rest from reference TRBV7-2 and TRBJ2-7, the complete variable domain is GAGVSQSPSNKVTEKGKDVELRCDPISGHTALYWYRQSLGQGLEFLIYFQGNSAPDKSGLPSDRFSAERTGGSVSTLTIQRTQQEDSAVYLCASSSLAGSRNEQYFGPGTRLTVT.

The chain combines TRBV6-5 with TRBJ1-2; a possible D gene is TRBD1 (5 bases). The CDR3 runs 14 residues. V dropped 0 bases and J dropped 4 bases, with 9 bases sitting between them. Per germline, CDR1 MNHEY and CDR2 SVGAGI. DNA for the CDR3: TGTGCCAGCAGTTACTCGACAGAGAGCTATGGCTACACCTTC. Translation gives CASSYSTESYGYTF.

V gene TRBV10-3 combines with J gene TRBJ2-7; D is possibly TRBD2 (6 bases). The CDR3 length is 17 residues. Trimming removed 7 bases from V and 1 base from J, with 23 bases in between. Per germline, CDR1 ENHRY and CDR2 SYGVKD. CDR3 nucleotides: TGTGCCATCACCCCCCATCTGGCGGGAAGAGGTTCCTACGAGCAGTACTTC. It is translated as CAITPHLAGRGSYEQYF.

This chain uses TRBV18 with TRBJ1-2, with 8 bases that match TRBD1. The CDR3 sequence is 14 residues long. Losses at the gene ends were 3 bases for V and 1 base for J; bases not matched to a gene: 1. Per the germline V gene, CDR1 is KGHSH and CDR2 is LQKENI. For the CDR3, the DNA is TGTGCCAGCTCACCGGACAGGGATAACTATGGCTACACCTTC. Its protein product is CASSPDRDNYGYTF.

The V gene is TRBV21-1, the J gene TRBJ2-3; the table assigns TRBD2, which was not confirmed against the DNA. TRBV21-1 has pseudogene status. This CDR3 region has 18 residues. The CDR3 is CASSNPGLAYISTDTQYF. CDR3 nucleotide sequence: TGTGCCAGCAGCAATCCCGGACTAGCTTACATAAGCACAGATACGCAGTATTTT.

The table lists this clone with a few counts. V and J are TRBV28 and TRBJ2-1; 8 nucleotides match TRBD1. The V and J ends lost 8 bases and 3 bases, in that order; junction bases with no gene match: 3. CDR1 and CDR2 (germline): MDHEN, SYDVKM. This CDR3 is 13 amino acids long. For the CDR3, the DNA is TGTGCCAGCCGACAGGGGTTCTACAATGAGCAGTTCTTC. Encoded protein: CASRQGFYNEQFF. The full variable domain, its missing parts supplied by reference TRBV28 and TRBJ2-1, is DVKVTQSSRYLVKRTGEKVFLECVQDMDHENMFWYRQDPGLGLRLIYFSYDVKMKEKGDIPEGYSVSREKKERFSLILESASTNQTSMYLCASRQGFYNEQFFGPGTRLTVL.

The CDR3 DNA is TGTGCCAGAAGCCCACCCCGAAGGAGGGGGCGTCCAGATACGCAGTATTTT. This codes for CARSPPRRRGRPDTQYF. This sequence joins TRBV5-3 and TRBJ2-3, with D possibly being TRBD1 (7 bases). TRBV5-3 is flagged as an ORF with uncertain function. V lost 4 bases, J lost 4 bases, and 22 bases lay in between. This CDR3 region has 17 residues.

The chain links TRBV2 to TRBJ1-6, with D hard to call. This CDR3 region has 16 residues. Germline-derived CDR1 and CDR2 are SNHLY and FYNNEI. Trimming removed 7 bases from V and 9 bases from J, with 22 bases in between. CDR3 protein: CASTSAGVSRGSPLHF. As DNA, the CDR3 is TGTGCCAGCACCTCGGCGGGAGTTTCACGCGGTTCACCCCTCCACTTT.

A single count supports this clone. This chain connects TRBV15 to TRBJ1-1, with unresolved D. Deletions cut 5 bases from V and 1 base from J, with 14 bases between. Germline V gives CDR1 LNHNV, CDR2 YYDKDF (reference sequence). The CDR3 is made up of 15 amino acids. The CDR3 coding sequence is TGTGCCACCAGCCACGCACGGGTGCCGAACACTGAAGCTTTCTTT. Translating it yields CATSHARVPNTEAFF.